A single sample gave rise to the 20 T cell receptor beta chains below, sequenced in a study of CD8 T cells in ankylosing spondylitis. TCRdb re-derived calls from the 5' RACE reads in MiXCR, one entry per CDR3 protein. The sample consists of more than 35,000 distinct CDR3 sequences, around 6% of them appearing once. Sequenced: blood, either unsorted or a sorted T cell fraction (not recorded which). All receptors come from a male donor with ankylosing spondylitis or in good health (not recorded which).

This clonotype was counted at least ten times. V is TRBV20-1 and J is TRBJ2-3; 7 positions match TRBD2. The CDR3 contains 14 residues. The germline CDR1 and CDR2 sequences are DFQATT and SNEGSKA (reference sequence). J was trimmed by 2 bases and V by 5 bases; bases with no gene match: 7. The CDR3: CSAPRAGLTDTQYF. CDR3 in DNA: TGCAGTGCTCCTAGAGCGGGGCTCACAGATACGCAGTATTTT.

This clonotype came up many times. The chain employs TRBV2 and TRBJ1-5, with 8 bases fitting TRBD1. The junction had 10 bases not matched to a gene; V was cut back by 6 bases and J by 6 bases. Germline V gives CDR1 SNHLY, CDR2 FYNNEI. The CDR3 covers 15 residues. In DNA form, the CDR3 reads TGTGCCAGCAGGGGGATCAGGGGGCAGGGTCAGCCCCAGCATTTT. This sequence encodes CASRGIRGQGQPQHF. Looking up the rest from reference TRBV2 and TRBJ1-5 gives the full variable domain: EPEVTQTPSHQVTQMGQEVILRCVPISNHLYFYWYRQILGQKVEFLVSFYNNEISEKSEIFDDQFSVERPDGSNFTLKIRSTKLEDSAMYFCASRGIRGQGQPQHFGDGTRLSIL.

There are many counts of this clonotype. The J gene is TRBJ1-1, the V gene TRBV10-3; TRBD1 matches 9 bases. V was clipped by 6 bases and J by 0 bases; unmatched bases: 2. The CDR3 extends over 14 amino acids. Germline V CDR1 and CDR2: ENHRY, SYGVKD. The CDR3 region has the DNA TGTGCCATCAGGGGACAGGGCCTGAACACTGAAGCTTTCTTT. This translates into CAIRGQGLNTEAFF.

This clonotype was seen ten or more times. V gene TRBV29-1 combines with J gene TRBJ2-1; D ambiguous. V lost 4 bases and J lost 2, with 6 bases in between. Per the germline V gene, CDR1 is SQVTM and CDR2 is ANQGSEA. This CDR3 has 12 amino acids. This chain's CDR3 is CSVASTYNEQFF. The CDR3 coding sequence is TGCAGCGTTGCAAGTACCTACAATGAGCAGTTCTTC.

This clonotype was counted ten times or more. The V gene is TRBV7-9, the J gene TRBJ1-1, with TRBD1 identical over 7 bases. In germline, CDR1 is SEHNR, CDR2 FQNEAQ (reference sequence). This CDR3 region has 17 residues. The V segment lost 4 bases and the J segment 1 base; nucleotides outside the gene matches: 12. The CDR3 sequence is CASSSHLAGTANTEAFF. Written as DNA, the CDR3 is TGTGCCAGCAGCTCACATTTAGCCGGGACAGCGAACACTGAAGCTTTCTTT. Drawing the rest from reference TRBV7-9 and TRBJ1-1, the complete variable domain is DTGVSQNPRHKITKRGQNVTFRCDPISEHNRLYWYRQTLGQGPEFLTYFQNEAQLEKSRLLSDRFSAERPKGSFSTLEIQRTEQGDSAMYLCASSSHLAGTANTEAFFGQGTRLTVV.

In this sample, this clonotype turned up many times. Here the CDR3 DNA reads TGTGCCAGCAGCGTCCGAAGCTACACAGATACGCAGTATTTT. The encoded protein is CASSVRSYTDTQYF. The chain joins TRBV9 to TRBJ2-3; no reliable D call. Germline CDR1 is SGDLS and CDR2 is YYNGEE. CDR3 length: 14 residues. Trimming took 2 bases from V and 2 from J, leaving 9 bases between them.

This clonotype was counted at least ten times. This chain uses TRBV20-1 with TRBJ2-2; TRBD1 matches 7 bases. V lost 0 bases to trimming and J lost 4 bases; unmatched junction nucleotides: 2. The CDR3 loop spans 14 amino acids. Germline CDR1 is DFQATT and CDR2 is SNEGSKA (reference sequence). CDR3 protein: CSARDRDSTGELFF. As DNA, the CDR3 is TGCAGTGCTAGAGATCGGGACAGCACCGGGGAGCTGTTTTTT.

The sample holds many counts of this clonotype. V usage is TRBV11-2 and J usage is TRBJ1-1, with TRBD1 matching over 9 bases. After removal of 2 bases from V and 1 base from J, the junction contained 8 bases not matched to a gene. The germline gives CDR1 SGHAT, CDR2 FQNNGV. This CDR3 comprises 17 residues. CDR3 amino acids: CASSLRGPGQGNTEAFF. For the CDR3, the DNA is TGTGCCAGCAGCTTAAGGGGACCGGGACAGGGGAACACTGAAGCTTTCTTT.

This clonotype showed up many times. J is TRBJ1-4 and V is TRBV12-3 or TRBV12-4; weak D call: TRBD1 (5 bases). CDR3 length equals 17 residues. Trimming pared 2 bases from V and 0 bases from J, leaving 13 bases between. The CDR3 region is CASSLLGGRATNEKLFF. In DNA, the CDR3 is TGTGCCAGCAGTTTATTGGGGGGAAGGGCAACTAATGAAAAACTGTTTTTT.

In this sample, this clonotype turned up many times. The chain links TRBV28 to TRBJ2-1; D gene unclear. The CDR3 covers 12 residues. The germline gives CDR1 MDHEN, CDR2 SYDVKM. The V gene lost 10 bases and the J gene lost 0 bases, with 7 bases spanning the gap. The CDR3 loop is CATLSSYNEQFF. For the CDR3, the DNA is TGTGCCACGCTAAGCTCCTACAATGAGCAGTTCTTC. Using reference TRBV28 and TRBJ2-1 for the parts outside the CDR3, the full variable domain is DVKVTQSSRYLVKRTGEKVFLECVQDMDHENMFWYRQDPGLGLRLIYFSYDVKMKEKGDIPEGYSVSREKKERFSLILESASTNQTSMYLCATLSSYNEQFFGPGTRLTVL.

This clonotype was seen repeatedly, ten times or more. The chain carries TRBV9 and TRBJ2-3; D is possibly TRBD1 (5 bases). Per the germline V gene, CDR1 is SGDLS and CDR2 is YYNGEE. V gave up 0 bases and J gave up 0 bases, with 11 bases separating them. The CDR3 spans 16 residues. The CDR3 DNA follows: TGTGCCAGCAGCGTAGCAGGGCTAAGGAGCACAGATACGCAGTATTTT. Protein: CASSVAGLRSTDTQYF.

This clonotype was observed at least ten times. V and J are TRBV6-1 and TRBJ2-7; D possibly corresponds to TRBD2 (5 bases). The germline V gene encodes CDR1 MNHNS and CDR2 SASEGT. V was shortened by 6 bases and J by 2 bases, with 20 bases between the two germline ends. The CDR3 runs to 16 residues. CDR3 amino acids: CASSRDPPGGPYEQYF. As DNA, the CDR3 is TGTGCCAGCAGCCGTGATCCGCCCGGAGGTCCCTACGAGCAGTACTTC.

The sample holds many counts of this clonotype. It may be a read error: a sequence one base away is much more abundant. V usage is TRBV20-1 and J usage is TRBJ1-2, with a tentative D call TRBD1 (5 bases). This CDR3 contains 14 residues. V was pared by 5 bases and J by 6 bases, with 19 bases between. The germline gives CDR1 DFQATT, CDR2 SNEGSKA (reference sequence). CDR3 nucleotides: TGCAGTGCTGAAACAGGTGCCCGGGGAGATGGCTACACCTTC. Translating gives CSAETGARGDGYTF.

This clonotype was counted many times. As DNA, the CDR3 is TGCAGCGTTGAATACGGGGGCCAAAGCTCTGGAAACACCATATATTTT. Translated, it gives CSVEYGGQSSGNTIYF. The chain has TRBV29-1 and TRBJ1-3; D may be TRBD1 (6 bases). V was shortened by 2 bases and J by 0 bases, with 14 bases between the two germline ends. Germline V gene sequence: CDR1 SQVTM, CDR2 ANQGSEA. This CDR3 is built from 16 residues.

This clonotype came up many times. This chain links TRBV24-1 with TRBJ1-1, with TRBD1 as a possible D gene (6 bases). Germline CDR1 KGHDR, CDR2 SFDVKD. Trimming shortened V by 7 bases and J by 4 bases, and 18 bases separated the two germline ends. CDR3 length: 15 amino acids. For the CDR3, the DNA is TGTGCCACCAGCCCCACAGGGAGGGACGGCACTGAAGCTTTCTTT. The encoded protein is CATSPTGRDGTEAFF.

The CDR3 is CSVRTASAREKLFF. In nucleotides, the CDR3 is TGCAGCGTCCGTACAGCTTCAGCGCGGGAAAAACTGTTTTTT. The V and J genes are TRBV29-1 and TRBJ1-4; no firm D call. V was pared by 6 bases and J by 8 bases, with 19 bases between. Germline lookup yields CDR1 SQVTM and CDR2 ANQGSEA. CDR3 size: 14 residues.

This clonotype was seen at least ten times. This sequence joins TRBV5-5 and TRBJ2-2; D remains unclear. The CDR3 is 14 residues long. Germline CDR1 is SGHKS and CDR2 is YYEKEE (reference sequence). Trimming left V 1 base short and J 5 bases short, with 9 bases between. CDR3 in amino acids: CASSLSQATGELFF. The CDR3 nucleotides are TGTGCCAGCAGCTTGAGTCAGGCGACCGGGGAGCTGTTTTTT.

This clonotype has ten or more counts. V is TRBV7-9 and J is TRBJ2-1; D is perhaps TRBD1 (5 bases). Germline values: CDR1 SEHNR, CDR2 FQNEAQ (reference sequence). The germline V and J ends were trimmed by 1 base and 9 bases, with 13 bases remaining between them. The CDR3 runs to 14 residues. The DNA of the CDR3 is TGTGCCAGCAGCTTAGGGATTCGGACACCTGAGCAGTTCTTC. As protein: CASSLGIRTPEQFF.

In its sample, this clonotype was seen many times. The chain links TRBV5-1 to TRBJ2-7; 11 bases align to TRBD1. The CDR3 runs to 16 residues. V gave up 2 bases and J gave up 3 bases; unmatched junction bases: 7. CDR1 is SGHRS, CDR2 YFSETQ, per germline. As DNA, the CDR3 is TGCGCCAGCAGCTTAACGACCGGGACAGGGGGCTACGAGCAGTACTTC. Translating it yields CASSLTTGTGGYEQYF.

This clonotype was recorded many times. This chain connects TRBV12-3 or TRBV12-4 to TRBJ2-1; 8 nucleotides agree with TRBD2. CDR3 length: 15 amino acids. V shed 5 bases, J shed 3 bases, and the junction held 6 bases outside the gene matches. The CDR3 protein is CASSPTSGVYNEQFF. Here the CDR3 DNA reads TGTGCCAGCAGTCCTACTAGCGGAGTCTACAATGAGCAGTTCTTC.